This T cell receptor (beta chain) stems from a study of synovial regulatory T cells in juvenile arthritis. Comments on this clone: The antigen remains undetermined.

The study's findings and limits: Synovial Treg CDR3 sequences overlapped more with iaTregs than other circulating Tregs.

TCRdb keeps only in-frame clones here, not all; method: immunoSEQ multiplex PCR. The table lists about 10,000 clones. CDR1 and CDR2 (germline): MGHRA, YSYEKL. This CDR3 spans 16 amino acids. DNA was not recorded. This TCR was recovered from a donor aged 2-30 years with juvenile idiopathic arthritis. The sequencing input was Treg cells from blood. Subset specified: remaining (HLA-DR-negative) circulating blood Treg cells. The chain combines TRBV4-1 with TRBJ2-1; TCRdb picks TRBD2, but there is no DNA to check that call. The CDR3: CASSPLLAGELDEQFF.